This T cell receptor beta chain came from a study of CD8+ T cells in alopecia areata. At the level of the study: C3H/HeJ graft donors with spontaneous alopecia, aged about 6-12 months, supplied skin that was transplanted onto female C3H/HeJ mice aged roughly 7-11 weeks. Findings of the study overall: Clonality was higher in lesional than normal scalp, especially in alopecia totalis/universalis.

Following extraction, RNA underwent reverse transcription to cDNA, which served as the sequencing template. Measured with immunoSEQ multiplex PCR; TCRdb has only the in-frame clones, and not every one. The sample shows approximately 280,000 clones, none of them appearing just once. Cells pooled from cutaneous lymph nodes were sorted on CD4, CD8alpha, NKG2D, NKG2ACE and other markers. The CDR3 length is 14 residues. The germline CDR1 and CDR2 sequences are NSHNY and SYGAGN. V lost 5 bases to trimming and J lost 2 bases, with 13 bases between them. This clone was detected ten times or more. Antigen specificity is unknown. The gene names here belong to mouse. The sequence runs out 4 residues before the end of the CDR3; the remainder is reconstructed from the germline J gene. This same CDR3 is encoded by further DNA sequences in the sample.

The chain combines TRBV13-1 with TRBJ1-2, with D possibly TRBD1 on 5 matching bases. Specimen: CD4+ T cells sorted from a lymph node. The source of this sequence is a C3H/HeJ mouse with alopecia areata. MHC haplotype of the mouse line: H2-k. CDR3 bases read: TGTGCCAGCAGCGCCCAGGGTGCGAACTCC. It codes for CASSAQGANS. The CDR3 reads in full as CASSAQGANSDYTF.